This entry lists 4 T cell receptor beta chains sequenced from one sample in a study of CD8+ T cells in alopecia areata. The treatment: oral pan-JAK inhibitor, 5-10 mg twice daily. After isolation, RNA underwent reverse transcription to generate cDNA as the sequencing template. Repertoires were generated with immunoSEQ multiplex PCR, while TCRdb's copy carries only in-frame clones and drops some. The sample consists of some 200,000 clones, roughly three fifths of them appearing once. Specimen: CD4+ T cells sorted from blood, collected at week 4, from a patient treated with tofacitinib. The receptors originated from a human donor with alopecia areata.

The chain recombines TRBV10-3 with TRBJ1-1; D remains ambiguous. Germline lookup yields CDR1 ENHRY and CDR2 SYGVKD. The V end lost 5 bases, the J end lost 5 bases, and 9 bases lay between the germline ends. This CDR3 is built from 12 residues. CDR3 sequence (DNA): TGTGCCATCAGTTTCGGTGAAACTGAAGCTTTCTTT. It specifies CAISFGETEAFF.

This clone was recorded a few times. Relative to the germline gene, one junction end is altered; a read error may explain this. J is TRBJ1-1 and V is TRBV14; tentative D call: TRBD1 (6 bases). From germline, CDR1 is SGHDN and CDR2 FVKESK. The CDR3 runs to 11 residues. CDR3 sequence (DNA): TGTGCCAGCAGCCAAGGGGGGGCCGTCGAATTT. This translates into CASSQGGAVEF.

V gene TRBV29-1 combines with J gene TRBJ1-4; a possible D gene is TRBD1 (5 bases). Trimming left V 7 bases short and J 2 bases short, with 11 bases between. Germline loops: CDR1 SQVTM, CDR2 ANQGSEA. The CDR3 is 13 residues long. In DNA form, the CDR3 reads TGCAGCGCTGCAAAGGGGACTAATGAAAAACTGTTTTTT. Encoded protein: CSAAKGTNEKLFF.

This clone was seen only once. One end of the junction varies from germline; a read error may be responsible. CDR3 sequence reads: CASSLQPKETQYF. The CDR3 coding sequence is TGTGCTAGCAGCTTACAACCAAAAGAGACCCAGTACTTC. V usage is TRBV7-7 and J usage is TRBJ2-5; no clear D gene. This CDR3 comprises 13 residues. CDR1 and CDR2 from the germline V gene are SSHAT and FNYEAQ (reference sequence).